A selection of T cell receptor beta chains follows, all from one sample in a study of T cells in Graves' hyperthyroidism and ophthalmopathy. TCRdb re-derived calls from the multiplex PCR reads in MiXCR, one entry per CDR3 protein. The table has about 700,000 distinct CDR3 sequences, around 15% seen once. Sequenced: blood. The origin of the receptors is a woman younger than 30 with Graves' hyperthyroidism. Each CDR3 is given with its conserved first and last residue.

cdr3_length,v_call,j_call,cdr3_aa
11,TRBV12-3/TRBV12-4,TRBJ2-2,CASSFFGELFF
14,TRBV11-2,TRBJ2-7,CASRQGGGTYEQYF
15,TRBV5-1,TRBJ1-1,CASRESWTYNTEAFF
19,TRBV6-5,TRBJ2-1,CASSSLHEWTGDFYNEQFF
16,TRBV24-1,TRBJ2-3,CATSDIPGQGTDTQYF
14,TRBV6-1,TRBJ2-3,CASSVNSGMDTQYF
17,TRBV7-3,TRBJ2-2,CASSFRQGTLNTGELFF
14,TRBV20-1,TRBJ2-7,CSASRTSYAHEQYF
13,TRBV20-1,TRBJ1-5,CSAPGGSNQPQHF
14,TRBV7-8,TRBJ1-1,CASSLPSLNTEAFF
13,TRBV28,TRBJ1-2,CASSFQGPYGYTF
14,TRBV6-1,TRBJ2-7,CASSVIGSSYEQYF
13,TRBV15,TRBJ1-1,CATSRDRASEAFF
14,TRBV3-1,TRBJ1-2,CASSPTGEGYGYTF
13,TRBV15,TRBJ1-1,CATRWDSNTEAFF
14,TRBV12-3/TRBV12-4,TRBJ1-4,CASSFHREDEKLFF
13,TRBV5-1,TRBJ2-7,CASSRDRAFEQYF
14,TRBV27,TRBJ1-1,CASSLSPGATEAFF
15,TRBV5-5,TRBJ2-3,CASSLPTSGKDTQYF
14,TRBV6-2/TRBV6-3,TRBJ2-5,CASSYSPARETQYF
16,TRBV5-1,TRBJ2-7,CASSFISGTIVYEQYF
15,TRBV27,TRBJ2-1,CASSWGTGSDNEQFF
13,TRBV6-5,TRBJ1-2,CASSYSQGDGYTF
14,TRBV15,TRBJ2-1,CATSLASDYNEQFF
14,TRBV5-8,TRBJ2-1,CASSFGALEGEQFF
15,TRBV19,TRBJ1-5,CASSRGGGGQGPQHF
13,TRBV6-6,TRBJ1-2,CASSYRGVGGYTF
17,TRBV6-5,TRBJ1-1,CASSYSWGWEPLLEAFF
12,TRBV29-1,TRBJ2-7,CSVEGGTYEQYF
15,TRBV30,TRBJ2-1,CAWTPGWGNYNEQFF
16,TRBV4-3,TRBJ2-5,CASSPHANGDLETQYF
15,TRBV13,TRBJ2-5,CASSFSLGGQETQYF
16,TRBV7-2,TRBJ2-1,CASSSLQGGSYNEQFF
16,TRBV27,TRBJ1-1,CASSLYFGQGGQEAFF
15,TRBV30,TRBJ1-3,CAWSVTGAGGNTIYF
18,TRBV7-2,TRBJ2-3,CASSYPPGTRRGTDTQYF
13,TRBV14,TRBJ2-5,CASSQDLVETQYF
12,TRBV11-2,TRBJ1-1,CASKSEGTEAFF
15,TRBV20-1,TRBJ1-1,CSALALVLTHTEAFF
14,TRBV2,TRBJ2-6,CASLRDSGANVLTF
17,TRBV24-1,TRBJ2-1,CATSDLSTSGAYNEQFF
12,TRBV12-3/TRBV12-4,TRBJ1-1,CASSLEGRAAFF
15,TRBV7-3,TRBJ2-2,CASSSTGGATGELFF
15,TRBV20-1,TRBJ2-7,CSAKGSRGNSYEQYF
15,TRBV5-4,TRBJ2-3,CASSAGQGFTDTQYF
17,TRBV6-2/TRBV6-3,TRBJ1-5,CASSYSLGRPRDTAQHF
14,TRBV4-3,TRBJ2-7,CASSQDGLGNEQYF